This T cell receptor beta chain is drawn from a study of breast tumors, draining lymph nodes, adjacent tissues. Findings of the study overall: Data only fit, rather than demonstrated, lymph node origin of most tumor T cells.

CDR1 KGHDR and CDR2 SFDVKD come from the germline V gene. V was shortened by 3 bases and J by 4 bases, with 14 bases between the two germline ends. The CDR3 totals 15 residues. TCRdb reanalysed the multiplex PCR reads using MiXCR and keeps one entry per CDR3 protein. The sample consists of around 230,000 distinct CDR3 sequences, about 30% of them appearing once. The lymph nodes were axillary draining lymph nodes from breast cancer patients. This clonotype has ten or more counts. As yet, its antigen is unknown. Source material: axillary lymph node tissue. This clonotype was sampled from a female donor with breast cancer. Some clones in this sample may be carry-over from other donors' samples. This chain connects TRBV24-1 to TRBJ2-5, with D tentatively TRBD1 (5 bases). CDR3 DNA sequence: TGTGCCACCAGTGATATCGGACAAGGGCGAGAGACCCAGTACTTC. This translates into CATSDIGQGRETQYF.